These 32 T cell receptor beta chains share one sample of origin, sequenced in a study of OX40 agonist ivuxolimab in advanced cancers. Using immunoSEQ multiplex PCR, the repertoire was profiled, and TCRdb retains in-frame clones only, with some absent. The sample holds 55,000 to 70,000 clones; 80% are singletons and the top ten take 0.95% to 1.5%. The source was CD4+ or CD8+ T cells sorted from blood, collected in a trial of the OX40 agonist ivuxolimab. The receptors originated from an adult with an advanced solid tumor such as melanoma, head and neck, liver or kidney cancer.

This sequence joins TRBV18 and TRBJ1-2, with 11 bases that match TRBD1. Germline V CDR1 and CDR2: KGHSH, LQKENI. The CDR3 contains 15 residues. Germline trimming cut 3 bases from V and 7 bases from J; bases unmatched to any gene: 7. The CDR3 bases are TGTGCCAGCTCACCCCTTGGGACAGGGGGGTTTGGCTACACCTTC. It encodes CASSPLGTGGFGYTF.

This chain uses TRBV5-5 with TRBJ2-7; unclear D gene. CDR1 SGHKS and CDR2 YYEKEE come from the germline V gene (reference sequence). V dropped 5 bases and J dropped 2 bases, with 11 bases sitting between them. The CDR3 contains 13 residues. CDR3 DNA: TGTGCCAGCAGTCGGACGGTAACCTACGAGCAGTACTTC. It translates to CASSRTVTYEQYF.

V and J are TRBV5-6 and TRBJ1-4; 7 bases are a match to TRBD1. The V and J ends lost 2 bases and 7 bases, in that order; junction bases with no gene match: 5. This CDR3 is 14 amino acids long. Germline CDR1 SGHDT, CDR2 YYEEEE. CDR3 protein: CASSLKGAGEKLFF. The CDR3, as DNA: TGTGCCAGCAGCTTAAAGGGGGCAGGTGAAAAACTGTTTTTT.

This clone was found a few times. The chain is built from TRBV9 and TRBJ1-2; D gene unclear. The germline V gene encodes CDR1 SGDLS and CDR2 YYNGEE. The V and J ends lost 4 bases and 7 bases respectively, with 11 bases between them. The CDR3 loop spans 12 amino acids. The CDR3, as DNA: TGTGCCAGCAGCCTGGACGGGTTTGGCTACACCTTC. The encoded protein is CASSLDGFGYTF.

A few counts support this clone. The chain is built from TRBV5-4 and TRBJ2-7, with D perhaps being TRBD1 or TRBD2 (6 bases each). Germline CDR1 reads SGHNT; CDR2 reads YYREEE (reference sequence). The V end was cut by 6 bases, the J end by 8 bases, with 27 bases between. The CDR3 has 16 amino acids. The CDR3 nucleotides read TGTGCCAGCACCCAAAAAATTGGGGGGACACTCTCCAAGCAGTACTTC. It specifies CASTQKIGGTLSKQYF.

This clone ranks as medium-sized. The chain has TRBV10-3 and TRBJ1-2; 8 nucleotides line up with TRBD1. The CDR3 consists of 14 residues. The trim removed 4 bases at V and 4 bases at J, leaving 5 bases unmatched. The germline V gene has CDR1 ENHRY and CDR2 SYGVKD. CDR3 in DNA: TGTGCCATCAGTGGGTCCGGACAGGGCTATGGCTACACCTTC. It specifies CAISGSGQGYGYTF.

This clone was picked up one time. The CDR3 spells CASSPDTHTGELFF. CDR3 nucleotides: TGTGCCAGCAGCCCGGACACACACACCGGGGAGCTGTTTTTT. The chain employs TRBV11-1 and TRBJ2-2, with a weak D call TRBD1 (5 bases). The germline CDR1 and CDR2 sequences are SGHAT and FQDESV (reference sequence). Trimming took off 5 bases at V and 3 bases at J, with 10 bases between the two ends. The CDR3 is made up of 14 amino acids.

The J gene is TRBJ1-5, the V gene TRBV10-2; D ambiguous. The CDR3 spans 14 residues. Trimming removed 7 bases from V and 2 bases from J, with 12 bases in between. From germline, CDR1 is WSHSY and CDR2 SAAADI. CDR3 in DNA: TGCGCCAGCAATTTCGGGCCCGGCAATCAGCCCCAGCATTTT. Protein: CASNFGPGNQPQHF.

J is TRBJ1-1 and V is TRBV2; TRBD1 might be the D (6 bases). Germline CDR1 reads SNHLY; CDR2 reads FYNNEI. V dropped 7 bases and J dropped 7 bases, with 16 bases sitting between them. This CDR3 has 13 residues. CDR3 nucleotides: TGTGCCAGCACAGACGGACAGTTTCGTGAAGCTTTCTTT. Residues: CASTDGQFREAFF.

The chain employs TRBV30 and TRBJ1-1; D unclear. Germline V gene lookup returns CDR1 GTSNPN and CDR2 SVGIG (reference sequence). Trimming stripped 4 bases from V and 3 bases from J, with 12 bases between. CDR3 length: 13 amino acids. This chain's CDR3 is CAWTMTEDTEAFF. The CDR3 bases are TGTGCCTGGACCATGACGGAGGACACTGAAGCTTTCTTT.

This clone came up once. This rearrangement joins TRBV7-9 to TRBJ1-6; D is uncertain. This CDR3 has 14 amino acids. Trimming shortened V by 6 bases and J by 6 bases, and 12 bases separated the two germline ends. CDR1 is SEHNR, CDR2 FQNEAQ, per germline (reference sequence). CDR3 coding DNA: TGTGCCAGCAGTTCCGGGAGCTTTAATTCACCCCTCCACTTT. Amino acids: CASSSGSFNSPLHF.

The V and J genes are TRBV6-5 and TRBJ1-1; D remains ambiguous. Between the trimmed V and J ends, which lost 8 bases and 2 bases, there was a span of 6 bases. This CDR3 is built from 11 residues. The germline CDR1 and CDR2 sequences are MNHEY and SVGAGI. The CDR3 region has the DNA TGTGCCAGCGGGGTCAACACTGAAGCTTTCTTT. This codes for CASGVNTEAFF.

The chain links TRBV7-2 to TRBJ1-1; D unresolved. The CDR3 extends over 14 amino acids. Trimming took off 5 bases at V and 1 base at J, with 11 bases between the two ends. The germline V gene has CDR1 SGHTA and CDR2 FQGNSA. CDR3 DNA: TGTGCCAGCAGCATACGCGATAGGAACACTGAAGCTTTCTTT. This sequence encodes CASSIRDRNTEAFF.

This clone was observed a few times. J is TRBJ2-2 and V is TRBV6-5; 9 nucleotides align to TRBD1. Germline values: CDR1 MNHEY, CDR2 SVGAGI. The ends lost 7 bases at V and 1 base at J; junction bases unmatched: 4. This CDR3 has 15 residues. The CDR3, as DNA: TGTGCCAGCATGAGGGGACAGGGGAACACCGGGGAGCTGTTTTTT. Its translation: CASMRGQGNTGELFF.

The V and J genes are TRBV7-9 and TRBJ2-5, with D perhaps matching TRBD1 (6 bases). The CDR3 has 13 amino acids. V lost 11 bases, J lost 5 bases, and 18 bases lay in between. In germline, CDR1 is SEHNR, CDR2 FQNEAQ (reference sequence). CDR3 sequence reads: CAEGQGLGETQYF. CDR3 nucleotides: TGTGCCGAGGGGCAGGGGCTGGGGGAGACCCAGTACTTC.

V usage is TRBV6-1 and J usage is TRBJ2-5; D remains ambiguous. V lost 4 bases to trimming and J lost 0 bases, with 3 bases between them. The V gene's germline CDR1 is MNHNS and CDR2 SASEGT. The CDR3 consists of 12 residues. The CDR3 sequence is CASSVNQETQYF. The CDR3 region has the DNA TGTGCCAGCAGTGTAAACCAAGAGACCCAGTACTTC.

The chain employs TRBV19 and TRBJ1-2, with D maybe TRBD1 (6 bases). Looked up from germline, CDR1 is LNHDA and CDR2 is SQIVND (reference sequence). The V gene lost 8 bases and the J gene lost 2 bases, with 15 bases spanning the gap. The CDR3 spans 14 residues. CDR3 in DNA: TGTGCCAGTTTAGGGGGGAGAGGCAACTATGGCTACACCTTC. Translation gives CASLGGRGNYGYTF.

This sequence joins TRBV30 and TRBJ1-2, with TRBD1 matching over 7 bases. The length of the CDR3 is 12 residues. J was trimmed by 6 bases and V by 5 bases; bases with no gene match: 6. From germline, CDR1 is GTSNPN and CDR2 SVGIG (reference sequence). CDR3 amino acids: CAWYRGGNGYTF. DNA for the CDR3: TGTGCCTGGTACAGGGGAGGAAATGGCTACACCTTC.

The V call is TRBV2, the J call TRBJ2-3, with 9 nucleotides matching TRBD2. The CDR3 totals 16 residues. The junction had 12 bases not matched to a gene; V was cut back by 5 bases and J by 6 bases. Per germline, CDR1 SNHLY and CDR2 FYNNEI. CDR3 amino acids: CASSRPPAGGTDTQYF. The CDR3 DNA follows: TGTGCCAGCAGTCGTCCCCCAGCGGGGGGAACGGATACGCAGTATTTT.

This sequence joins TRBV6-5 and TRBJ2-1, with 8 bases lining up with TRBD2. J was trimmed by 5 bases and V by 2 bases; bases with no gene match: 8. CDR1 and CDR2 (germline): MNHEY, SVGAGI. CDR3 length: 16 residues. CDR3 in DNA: TGTGCCAGCAGTTACGGGGCGGGGGGCCGAGACAATGAGCAGTTCTTC. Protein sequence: CASSYGAGGRDNEQFF.

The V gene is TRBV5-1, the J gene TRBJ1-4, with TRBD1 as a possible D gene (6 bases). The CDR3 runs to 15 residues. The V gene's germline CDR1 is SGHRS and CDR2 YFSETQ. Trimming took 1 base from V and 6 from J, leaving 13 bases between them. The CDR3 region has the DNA TGCGCCAGCAGCTTGCTAACCGGGGGCGATGAAAAACTGTTTTTT. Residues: CASSLLTGGDEKLFF. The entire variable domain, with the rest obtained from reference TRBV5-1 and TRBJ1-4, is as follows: KAGVTQTPRYLIKTRGQQVTLSCSPISGHRSVSWYQQTPGQGLQFLFEYFSETQRNKGNFPGRFSGRQFSNSRSEMNVSTLELGDSALYLCASSLLTGGDEKLFFGSGTQLSVL.

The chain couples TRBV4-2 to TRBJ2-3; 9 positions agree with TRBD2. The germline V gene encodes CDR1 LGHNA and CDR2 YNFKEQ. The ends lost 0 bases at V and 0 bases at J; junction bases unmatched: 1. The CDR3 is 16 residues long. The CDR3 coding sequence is TGTGCCAGCAGCCAAGAGCGGGGGGGCAGCACAGATACGCAGTATTTT. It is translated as CASSQERGGSTDTQYF.

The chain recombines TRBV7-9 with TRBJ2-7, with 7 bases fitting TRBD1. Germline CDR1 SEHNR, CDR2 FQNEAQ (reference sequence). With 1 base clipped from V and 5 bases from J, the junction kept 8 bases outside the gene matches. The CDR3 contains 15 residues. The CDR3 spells CASSLDQDRRHEQYF. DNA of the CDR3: TGTGCCAGCAGCTTAGATCAGGACAGGAGACACGAGCAGTACTTC.

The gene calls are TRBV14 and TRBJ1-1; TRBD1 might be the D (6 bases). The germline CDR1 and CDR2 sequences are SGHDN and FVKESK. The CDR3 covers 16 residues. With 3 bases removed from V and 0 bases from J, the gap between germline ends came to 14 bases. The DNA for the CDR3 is TGTGCCAGCAGCCAGGCAGGGGACCGCATGAACACTGAAGCTTTCTTT. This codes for CASSQAGDRMNTEAFF. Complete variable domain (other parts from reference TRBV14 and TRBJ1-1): EAGVTQFPSHSVIEKGQTVTLRCDPISGHDNLYWYRRVMGKEIKFLLHFVKESKQDESGMPNNRFLAERTGGTYSTLKVQPAELEDSGVYFCASSQAGDRMNTEAFFGQGTRLTVV.

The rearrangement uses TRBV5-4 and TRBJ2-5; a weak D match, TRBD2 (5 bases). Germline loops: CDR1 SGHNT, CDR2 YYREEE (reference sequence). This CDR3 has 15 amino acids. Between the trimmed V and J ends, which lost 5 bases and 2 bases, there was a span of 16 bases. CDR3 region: CASRGLAGQQETQYF. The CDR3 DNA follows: TGTGCCAGCAGAGGTCTGGCGGGCCAACAAGAGACCCAGTACTTC.

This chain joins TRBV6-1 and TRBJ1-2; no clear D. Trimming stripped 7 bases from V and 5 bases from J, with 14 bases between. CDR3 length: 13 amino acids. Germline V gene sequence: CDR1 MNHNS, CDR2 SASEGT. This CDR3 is CASKGPLGYGYTF. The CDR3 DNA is TGTGCCAGCAAAGGACCGTTAGGATATGGCTACACCTTC.

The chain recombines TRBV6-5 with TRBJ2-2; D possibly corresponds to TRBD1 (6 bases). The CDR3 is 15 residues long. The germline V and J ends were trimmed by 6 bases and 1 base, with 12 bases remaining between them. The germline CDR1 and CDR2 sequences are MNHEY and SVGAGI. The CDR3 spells CASRPGAQNTGELFF. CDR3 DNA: TGTGCCAGCAGGCCAGGGGCCCAGAACACCGGGGAGCTGTTTTTT.

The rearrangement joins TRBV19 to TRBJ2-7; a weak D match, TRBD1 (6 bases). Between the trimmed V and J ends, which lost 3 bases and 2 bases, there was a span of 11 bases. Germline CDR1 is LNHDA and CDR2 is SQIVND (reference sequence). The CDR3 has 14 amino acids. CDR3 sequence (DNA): TGTGCCAGTAGTATCCGAGGACAGCCCTACGAGCAGTACTTC. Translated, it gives CASSIRGQPYEQYF.

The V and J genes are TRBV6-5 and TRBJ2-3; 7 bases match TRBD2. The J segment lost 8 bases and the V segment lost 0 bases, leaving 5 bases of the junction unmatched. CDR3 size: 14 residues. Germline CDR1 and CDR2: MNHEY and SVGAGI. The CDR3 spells CASSYSTSSSTQYF. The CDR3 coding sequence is TGTGCCAGCAGTTACTCGACTAGCTCTAGTACGCAGTATTTT.

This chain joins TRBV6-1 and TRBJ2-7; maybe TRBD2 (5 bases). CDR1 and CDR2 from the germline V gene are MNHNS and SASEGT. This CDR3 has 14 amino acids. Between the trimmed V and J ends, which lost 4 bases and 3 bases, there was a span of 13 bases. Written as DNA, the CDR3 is TGTGCCAGCAGTGTCCGGGAAGAGAACTACGAGCAGTACTTC. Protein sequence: CASSVREENYEQYF.

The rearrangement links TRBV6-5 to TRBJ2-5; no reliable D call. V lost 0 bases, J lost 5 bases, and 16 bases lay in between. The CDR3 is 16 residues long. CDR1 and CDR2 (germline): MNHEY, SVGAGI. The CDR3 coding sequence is TGTGCCAGCAGTTACTCGGGATTTACGCACGTCGAGACCCAGTACTTC. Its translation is CASSYSGFTHVETQYF.

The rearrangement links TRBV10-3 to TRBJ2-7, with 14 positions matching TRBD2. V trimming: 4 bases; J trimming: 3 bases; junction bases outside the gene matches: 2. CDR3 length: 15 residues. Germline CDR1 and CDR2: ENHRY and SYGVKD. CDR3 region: CAISVGLAGVYEQYF. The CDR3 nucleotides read TGTGCCATCAGTGTGGGACTAGCGGGAGTCTACGAGCAGTACTTC.